The subject of this entry is one T cell receptor (beta chain). What it binds is unknown. The method was immunoSEQ multiplex PCR; TCRdb's version includes in-frame clones alone and lacks a portion of them. The sample has approximately 130,000 clones, about 89% seen once. V shed 3 bases and J shed 3 bases, with 8 bases lying between them. The CDR3 length is 13 residues. This entry belongs to a study of T cell responses to AZD1222 COVID-19 vaccine. Regarding the study as a whole: Only 5 to 7 AZD1222 recipients were seropositive at baseline. Targets within unmutated variant regions were reportedly found for nearly half of spike-specific TCRs. Scientists sampled the repertoires only once the peak T cell response had passed. Females made up more of the donors, who were largely white British, and clonal diversity may have come out too low.

The J gene is TRBJ1-1, the V gene TRBV12-3 or TRBV12-4; D is undetermined. The sample was peripheral blood, taken on day 0 of MenACWY control vaccination. The sequence derives from an adult in good health. CDR3 coding DNA: TGTGCCAGCAGTTTCGACACGTACACTGAAGCTTTCTTT. Its protein is CASSFDTYTEAFF.